This T cell receptor (beta chain) was documented in a study of molecular identifiers for immune sequencing clone quantification. Study-wide findings and caveats: Identical barcode-sharing TCR molecules could lead to underestimated sizes for highly expanded clones. Spike-in Jurkat TCR RNA from a single cell reportedly registered among one million naive cells.

The V end was cut by 3 bases, the J end by 2 bases, with 10 bases between. The CDR3 is 13 amino acids. The V gene's germline CDR1 is SQVTM and CDR2 ANQGSEA. Naive CD8 library inputs spanned roughly 18,000 to 1,000,000 sorted cells and 10%, 30% or 50% RNA. This clonotype was recorded at least ten times. The target antigen is unknown. Previously reported methods and listed TCR primers produced the bulk TCR libraries. Via MiXCR, TCRdb re-called the PCR reads, giving one row per CDR3 protein. The sample contains around 40,000 distinct CDR3 sequences, 15% to 20% of which appear only once. The chain carries TRBV29-1 and TRBJ1-2, with no clear D. The sequencing input was naive CD8+ T cells from blood, with Jurkat cell RNA spiked in. Stated subset: FACS-sorted CD8+CD4-CCR7+CD45RA+ naive T cells. The receptor was isolated from a human donor in good health. Some libraries in this study had Jurkat cell RNA spiked in. The CDR3 DNA sequence: TGCAGCGTTGAGGCCCCCGAGAACTATGGCTACACCTTC. The encoded protein is CSVEAPENYGYTF.